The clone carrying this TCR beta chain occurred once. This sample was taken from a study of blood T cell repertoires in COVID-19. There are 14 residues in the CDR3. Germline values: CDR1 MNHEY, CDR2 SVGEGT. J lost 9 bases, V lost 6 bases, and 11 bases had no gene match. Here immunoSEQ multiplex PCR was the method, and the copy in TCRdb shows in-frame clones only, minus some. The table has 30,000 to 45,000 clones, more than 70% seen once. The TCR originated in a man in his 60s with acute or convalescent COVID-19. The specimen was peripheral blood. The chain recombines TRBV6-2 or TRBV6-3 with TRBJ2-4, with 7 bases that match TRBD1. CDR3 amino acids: CASSPGTETGIQYF. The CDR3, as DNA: TGTGCCAGCAGCCCTGGGACAGAAACTGGCATTCAGTACTTC.